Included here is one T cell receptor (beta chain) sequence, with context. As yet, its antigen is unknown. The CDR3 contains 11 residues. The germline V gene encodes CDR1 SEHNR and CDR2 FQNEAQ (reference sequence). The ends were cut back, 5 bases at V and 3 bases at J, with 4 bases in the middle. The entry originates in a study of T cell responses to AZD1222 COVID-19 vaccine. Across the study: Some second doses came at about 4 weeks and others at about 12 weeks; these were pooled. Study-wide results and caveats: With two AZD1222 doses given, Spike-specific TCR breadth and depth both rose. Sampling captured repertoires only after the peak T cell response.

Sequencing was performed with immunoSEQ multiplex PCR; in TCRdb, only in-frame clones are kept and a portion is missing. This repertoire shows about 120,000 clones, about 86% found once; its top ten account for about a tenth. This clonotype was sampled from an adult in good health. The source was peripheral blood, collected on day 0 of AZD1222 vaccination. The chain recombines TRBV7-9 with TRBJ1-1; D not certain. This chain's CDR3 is CASSPDTEAFF. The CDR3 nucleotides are TGTGCCAGCAGCCCCGACACTGAAGCTTTCTTT.